This T cell receptor (beta chain) was obtained from a study of tumor and adjacent non-tumor tissue in lung cancer. This clonotype was seen a single time. The antigen remains undetermined. No cell sorting was done before RNA was extracted from the tissue. Findings and limits, study-wide: Tumor repertoires had a smaller top 100 clone share than normal lung.

The library came from three nested PCR rounds adapted from ARM-PCR protocols. TCRdb itself ran the multiplex PCR reads through MiXCR, one entry per CDR3 protein. This sample has just over 200,000 distinct CDR3 sequences, with 70% to 75% found just once. This CDR3 is 13 amino acids long. Germline assignment: CDR1 DFQATT and CDR2 SNEGSKA (reference sequence). V was pared by 7 bases and J by 8 bases, with 20 bases between. This chain joins TRBV20-1 and TRBJ1-1, with D possibly being TRBD1 (5 bases). The sequencing sample was made of lung tumor tissue. The TCR originated in a man aged 60 to 75 with non-small cell lung cancer. Here the CDR3 DNA reads TGCAGTGTTCACCAGGGAATATCAGAAGAAGCTTTCTTT. It is translated as CSVHQGISEEAFF.